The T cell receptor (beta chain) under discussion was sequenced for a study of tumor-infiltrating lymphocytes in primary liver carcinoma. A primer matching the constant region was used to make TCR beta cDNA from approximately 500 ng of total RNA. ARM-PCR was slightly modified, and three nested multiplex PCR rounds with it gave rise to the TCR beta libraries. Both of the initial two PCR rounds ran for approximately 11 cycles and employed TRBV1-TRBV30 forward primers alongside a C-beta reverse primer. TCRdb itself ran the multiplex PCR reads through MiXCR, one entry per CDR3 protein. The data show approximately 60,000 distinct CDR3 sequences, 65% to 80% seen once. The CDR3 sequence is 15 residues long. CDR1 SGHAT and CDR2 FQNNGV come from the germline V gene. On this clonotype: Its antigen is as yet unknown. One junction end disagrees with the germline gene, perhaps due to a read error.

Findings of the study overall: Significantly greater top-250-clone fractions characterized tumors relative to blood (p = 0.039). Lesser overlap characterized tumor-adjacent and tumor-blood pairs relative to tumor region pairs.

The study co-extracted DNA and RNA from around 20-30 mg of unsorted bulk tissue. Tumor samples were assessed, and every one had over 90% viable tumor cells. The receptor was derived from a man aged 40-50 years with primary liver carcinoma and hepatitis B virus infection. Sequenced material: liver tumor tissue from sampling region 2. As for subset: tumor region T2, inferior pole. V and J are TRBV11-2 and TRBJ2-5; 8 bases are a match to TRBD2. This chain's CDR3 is CAGSQTGGGRETQYF. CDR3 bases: TGTGCCGGCAGCCAAACTGGCGGGGGGAGAGAGACCCAGTACTTC.